The source of this TCR beta chain is a study of blood T cell repertoires in COVID-19. Across the whole study: Whether acute or convalescent, the COVID-19 samples came from the United States, Italy and Spain. PBMCs, B-cell-depleted T cells, or T cells provided the cDNA or gDNA that made up the material.

The length of the CDR3 is 11 residues. CDR1 is ENHRY and CDR2 is SYGVKD in the germline V gene. Trimming took off 4 bases at V and 6 bases at J, with 3 bases between the two ends. The authors' processing: Amplification with reference gene primers provided the estimates of nucleated cell counts. Profiling relied on immunoSEQ multiplex PCR, and the TCRdb table lists in-frame clones only, not all of them. The V and J calls and clone size are taken from that table; D and trimming were inferred from the DNA. The table includes 390,000 or so clones, approximately 90% detected once. Sequencing was carried out using peripheral blood. The chain is built from TRBV10-3 and TRBJ2-2; no clear D gene. This receptor was identified in a woman in her 30s with active or convalescent COVID-19. In DNA, the CDR3 is TGTGCCATCAGTGTATCCGGGGAGCTGTTTTTT. It is translated as CAISVSGELFF.